One and the same sample provided the 8 T cell receptor beta chains below, sequenced in a study of blood T cell repertoires in COVID-19. Data came from immunoSEQ multiplex PCR; TCRdb stores just in-frame clones and leaves some out. The table includes around 75,000 clones, around 80% detected once. The sequenced sample was peripheral blood. These receptors were collected from a man in his forties or fifties with COVID-19, enrolled during active disease.

The chain links TRBV4-1 to TRBJ2-3; 10 bases are shared with TRBD1. The germline V gene has CDR1 MGHRA and CDR2 YSYEKL. With 2 bases clipped from V and 7 bases from J, the junction kept 6 bases outside the gene matches. The CDR3 covers 15 residues. The CDR3 sequence is CASSQPTGGGNTQYF. In nucleotides, the CDR3 is TGCGCCAGCAGCCAACCGACAGGGGGCGGGAATACGCAGTATTTT.

Note on this clone: The sample carries other DNA sequences with the same CDR3. The V call is TRBV18, the J call TRBJ2-5, with TRBD1 as a possible D gene (6 bases). Germline V lookup: CDR1 KGHSH, CDR2 LQKENI. Between the trimmed V and J ends, which lost 1 base and 3 bases, there was a span of 6 bases. This CDR3 comprises 13 residues. CDR3 DNA: TGTGCCAGCTCACCACGGACAGAAGAGACCCAGTACTTC. Translation gives CASSPRTEETQYF.

The CDR3 nucleotides read TGTGCCAGCAGCCCTGACACCGGTGGAGCCAAAAACATTCAGTACTTC. This gives the protein CASSPDTGGAKNIQYF. The chain uses TRBV7-3 and TRBJ2-4, with D unresolved. From germline, CDR1 is SGHTA and CDR2 FQGTGA. Between the trimmed V and J ends, which lost 5 bases and 0 bases, there was a span of 14 bases. This CDR3 has 16 amino acids.

V and J are TRBV12-3 or TRBV12-4 and TRBJ1-2; D is ambiguous. CDR3 size: 13 residues. Trimming cost V 5 bases and J 2 bases, with 9 bases left between them. The CDR3 reads CASSNGLNYGYTF. The DNA for the CDR3 is TGTGCCAGCAGTAACGGTTTAAACTATGGCTACACCTTC.

This clone appeared a few times. This chain links TRBV6-1 with TRBJ1-5; D not resolved. Germline CDR1 is MNHNS and CDR2 is SASEGT. This CDR3 has 12 amino acids. The V end lost 2 bases, the J end lost 5 bases, and 4 bases lay between the germline ends. CDR3 in amino acids: CASSERDQPQHF. The DNA for the CDR3 is TGTGCCAGCAGTGAACGAGATCAGCCCCAGCATTTT.

The chain joins TRBV6-5 to TRBJ2-7, with D possibly matching TRBD1 (6 bases). Germline CDR1 MNHEY, CDR2 SVGAGI. The germline V and J ends were trimmed by 6 bases and 0 bases, with 12 bases remaining between them. The CDR3 runs 14 residues. CDR3 DNA sequence: TGTGCCAGCAGCTATAACAGGGTCTCCTACGAGCAGTACTTC. Translated: CASSYNRVSYEQYF.

The V and J genes are TRBV30 and TRBJ1-4; no clear D. Germline V gene lookup returns CDR1 GTSNPN and CDR2 SVGIG (reference sequence). This CDR3 is built from 13 residues. Trimming shortened V by 4 bases and J by 7 bases, and 13 bases separated the two germline ends. The DNA of the CDR3 is TGTGCCTGGAATTTGGGCACAAGTGAAAAACTGTTTTTT. It codes for CAWNLGTSEKLFF.

This chain links TRBV5-5 with TRBJ2-1; 10 positions agree with TRBD2. From germline, CDR1 is SGHKS and CDR2 YYEKEE (reference sequence). The CDR3 contains 15 residues. V lost 4 bases, J lost 2 bases, and 3 bases stayed unmatched. The CDR3 here is CASSLLAGTYNEQFF. In nucleotides, the CDR3 is TGTGCCAGCAGCCTACTAGCGGGAACCTACAATGAGCAGTTCTTC.